This entry is about one TCR beta chain. What it recognizes is unknown. The sample's time point: after neoadjuvant nivolumab, at surgical resection. PBMCs were not maintained or expanded in culture before analysis. The data belong to a study of neoadjuvant anti-PD-1 for oral cavity cancer. Study-wide context: Nivolumab at 3 mg/kg was mostly given biweekly, three to four doses, pre-surgery.

The CDR3 consists of 11 residues. With 3 bases removed from V and 5 bases from J, the gap between germline ends came to 5 bases. Per germline, CDR1 MNHNY and CDR2 SVGAGI (reference sequence). Overall study findings and caveats: Higher pretreatment blood Treg/Th17 ratios correlated with higher pretreatment blood and lower post-treatment tumor TCRbeta clonality.

Here immunoSEQ multiplex PCR was the method, and the copy in TCRdb shows in-frame clones only, minus some. The sample lists roughly 32,000 clones; just under 80% were seen once. This specimen consisted of PBMCs, obtained after nivolumab (anti-PD-1) treatment. This sequence was found in a person aged 40 to 85 with oral cavity squamous cell carcinoma. The chain uses TRBV6-6 and TRBJ2-7; D remains unclear. Here the CDR3 reads CASSYGDEQYF. DNA of the CDR3: TGTGCCAGCAGTTATGGGGACGAGCAGTACTTC.